The 17 T cell receptor beta chains below all came from one sample that was sequenced in a study of T cell responses to AZD1222 COVID-19 vaccine. Produced via immunoSEQ multiplex PCR; TCRdb's table is partial and in-frame only. The table has some 120,000 clones, around nine tenths seen once. Sequenced here: peripheral blood, sampled on day 0 of AZD1222 vaccination. These receptors all stem from an adult in good health.

V is TRBV7-2 and J is TRBJ1-1; weak D call: TRBD1 (6 bases). Germline values: CDR1 SGHTA, CDR2 FQGNSA. V lost 0 bases and J 5 bases, leaving 16 bases between the germline ends. The CDR3 extends over 16 amino acids. The CDR3 DNA sequence: TGTGCCAGCAGCTTAGCGATGGGGGCTACGGTTACTGAAGCTTTCTTT. Translated: CASSLAMGATVTEAFF.

This sequence joins TRBV18 and TRBJ2-5; the match to TRBD2 covers 14 bases. The CDR3 consists of 16 residues. CDR1 is KGHSH and CDR2 is LQKENI in the germline V gene. With V trimmed by 2 bases and J by 6 bases, 5 bases remained unmatched. CDR3 nucleotides: TGTGCCAGCTCACCATCGGGACTAGCGGGGGTCCAGACCCAGTACTTC. Protein product: CASSPSGLAGVQTQYF.

This chain joins TRBV2 and TRBJ1-4; D is unclear. The CDR3 is 15 amino acids. Germline V lookup: CDR1 SNHLY, CDR2 FYNNEI. Trimming removed 5 bases at V and 4 bases at J, with 14 bases between. The CDR3 sequence is CASSQFSGINEKLFF. Here the CDR3 DNA reads TGTGCCAGCAGTCAATTTTCAGGAATTAATGAAAAACTGTTTTTT.

DNA of the CDR3: TGTGCCAGTACCCCGGACAGGGGCCCTGACACCGGGGAGCTGTTTTTT. This codes for CASTPDRGPDTGELFF. V gene TRBV19 combines with J gene TRBJ2-2, with 9 bases aligning to TRBD1. The CDR3 covers 16 residues. Germline trimming cut 7 bases from V and 3 bases from J; bases unmatched to any gene: 9. CDR1 and CDR2 from the germline V gene are LNHDA and SQIVND (reference sequence).

This chain uses TRBV7-9 with TRBJ1-2; 9 nucleotides match TRBD1. Germline CDR1 SEHNR, CDR2 FQNEAQ (reference sequence). This CDR3 is built from 15 residues. Trimming cost V 1 base and J 7 bases; bases outside gene matches: 7. The CDR3 DNA follows: TGTGCCAGCAGCTTAGATGGACAGGGGTTAGGTGGCTACACCTTC. It codes for CASSLDGQGLGGYTF. The full variable domain, with the rest looked up from reference TRBV7-9 and TRBJ1-2, is DTGVSQNPRHKITKRGQNVTFRCDPISEHNRLYWYRQTLGQGPEFLTYFQNEAQLEKSRLLSDRFSAERPKGSFSTLEIQRTEQGDSAMYLCASSLDGQGLGGYTFGSGTRLTVV.

V and J are TRBV5-1 and TRBJ2-2; D may correspond to TRBD1 or TRBD2 (5 bases each). This CDR3 region has 15 residues. Germline assignment: CDR1 SGHRS and CDR2 YFSETQ. Trimming took 2 bases from V and 2 from J, leaving 10 bases between them. CDR3 sequence: CASSFEGKNTGELFF. The CDR3 DNA follows: TGCGCCAGCAGCTTCGAGGGGAAAAACACCGGGGAGCTGTTTTTT.

The chain carries TRBV4-2 and TRBJ1-5; a possible D gene is TRBD1 (6 bases). This CDR3 has 18 amino acids. Trimming removed 1 base at V and 2 bases at J, with 18 bases between. Germline-derived CDR1 and CDR2 are LGHNA and YNFKEQ. The chain's CDR3 is CASSQVRRTGLGNQPQHF. The CDR3 nucleotides read TGTGCCAGCAGCCAAGTGAGGCGTACAGGGTTGGGCAATCAGCCCCAGCATTTT.

The chain recombines TRBV4-3 with TRBJ1-2; possible D gene TRBD1, 6 bases. Trimming removed 0 bases at V and 6 bases at J, with 14 bases between. CDR3 length equals 15 residues. CDR1 is LGHNA and CDR2 is YSLEER in the germline V gene. CDR3 sequence: CASSQDTGGRDGYTF. DNA for the CDR3: TGCGCCAGCAGCCAAGATACGGGGGGGCGTGATGGCTACACCTTC.

The chain uses TRBV6-6 and TRBJ1-5; unclear D gene. The CDR3 is made up of 16 amino acids. The germline V and J ends were trimmed by 2 bases and 0 bases, with 11 bases remaining between them. Germline V gene sequence: CDR1 MNHNY, CDR2 SVGAGI (reference sequence). This chain's CDR3 is CASSYAGGSSNQPQHF. CDR3 sequence (DNA): TGTGCCAGCAGTTACGCGGGCGGGAGTAGCAATCAGCCCCAGCATTTT.

The chain carries TRBV30 and TRBJ2-1; no definite D call. This CDR3 comprises 16 residues. V shed 0 bases and J shed 2 bases, with 14 bases lying between them. Germline assignment: CDR1 GTSNPN and CDR2 SVGIG (reference sequence). This chain's CDR3 is CAWSVLGNLAYNEQFF. Written as DNA, the CDR3 is TGTGCCTGGAGTGTACTGGGCAACTTAGCCTACAATGAGCAGTTCTTC.

The CDR3 loop is CATSRGDRRTDTQYF. The CDR3 DNA reads TGTGCCACCAGCAGAGGTGACCGCCGCACAGATACGCAGTATTTT. The rearrangement links TRBV15 to TRBJ2-3; D gene unclear. V shed 1 base and J shed 1 base, with 9 bases lying between them. Per germline, CDR1 LNHNV and CDR2 YYDKDF (reference sequence). The CDR3 is 15 amino acids.

Regarding this clone: Distinct nucleotide sequences in the sample also encode this CDR3. V and J are TRBV19 and TRBJ2-1, with TRBD2 matching over 13 bases. CDR1 LNHDA and CDR2 SQIVND come from the germline V gene (reference sequence). Trimming took 5 bases from V and 6 from J; bases not matched to a gene: 1. CDR3 length equals 14 residues. CDR3 region: CASSRLAGGNEQFF. In nucleotides, the CDR3 is TGTGCCAGTAGTCGACTAGCGGGAGGCAATGAGCAGTTCTTC.

V gene TRBV6-2 or TRBV6-3 combines with J gene TRBJ2-2; 10 nucleotides match TRBD2. V was clipped by 0 bases and J by 6 bases; unmatched bases: 10. CDR3 size: 18 residues. The germline CDR1 and CDR2 sequences are MNHEY and SVGEGT. This CDR3 is CASSYSIKSGGASGELFF. The DNA for the CDR3 is TGTGCCAGCAGTTACTCGATTAAAAGCGGGGGGGCCTCCGGGGAGCTGTTTTTT.

J is TRBJ1-5 and V is TRBV24-1; D is unresolved. Germline lookup yields CDR1 KGHDR and CDR2 SFDVKD. Trimming took 4 bases from V and 0 from J, leaving 6 bases between them. The CDR3 contains 14 residues. CDR3 protein: CATSDTYSNQPQHF. CDR3 DNA sequence: TGTGCCACCAGTGACACTTATAGCAATCAGCCCCAGCATTTT.

This clone has a handful of counts. The chain couples TRBV10-1 to TRBJ2-7; possibly TRBD2 for D (6 bases). V was trimmed by 5 bases and J by 0 bases, leaving 14 bases between them. The CDR3 runs to 15 residues. Per germline, CDR1 WNHNN and CDR2 SYGVQD (reference sequence). The CDR3 protein is CASSPREPSSYEQYF. CDR3 DNA sequence: TGCGCCAGCAGTCCGCGGGAACCGAGCTCCTACGAGCAGTACTTC.

CDR3 sequence (DNA): TGTGCCAGCAGCTTAGGGACAAGTACCACAGATACGCAGTATTTT. It encodes CASSLGTSTTDTQYF. The V and J genes are TRBV7-9 and TRBJ2-3, with D perhaps TRBD1 (5 bases). V lost 1 base to trimming and J lost 2 bases, with 10 bases between them. Germline CDR1 SEHNR, CDR2 FQNEAQ (reference sequence). This CDR3 is built from 15 residues.

The rearrangement links TRBV18 to TRBJ2-7, with 9 nucleotides matching TRBD1. With V trimmed by 3 bases and J by 2 bases, 5 bases remained unmatched. Germline V gives CDR1 KGHSH, CDR2 LQKENI. This CDR3 comprises 15 residues. CDR3: CASSPLQGAAYEQYF. In DNA form, the CDR3 reads TGTGCCAGCTCACCCTTACAGGGGGCGGCCTACGAGCAGTACTTC.